This record looks at one T cell receptor beta chain sequence and its context. CDR3 length: 15 residues. Germline V gives CDR1 MDHEN, CDR2 SYDVKM. It was by negative magnetic separation that total CD8+ T cells were enriched. RNA was obtained from duplicate vials of some 150,000 sorted CD8+ T cells per subset. The sample comes from a study of human CD8 memory T cell subsets. By UMI-labeled 5' RACE, the TCR beta libraries were made. TCRdb re-analyzed the 5' RACE reads; it lists each CDR3 protein once, without DNA. The sample's table shows approximately 5,500 distinct CDR3 sequences. The clonotype originates from a human donor in good health. Sequencing was done on a sample of CD8+ T cells from PBMCs. J is TRBJ1-2 and V is TRBV28; the D gene TCRdb calls, TRBD1, cannot be checked with no DNA. The CDR3 loop is CASSLTLGGDYGYTF.